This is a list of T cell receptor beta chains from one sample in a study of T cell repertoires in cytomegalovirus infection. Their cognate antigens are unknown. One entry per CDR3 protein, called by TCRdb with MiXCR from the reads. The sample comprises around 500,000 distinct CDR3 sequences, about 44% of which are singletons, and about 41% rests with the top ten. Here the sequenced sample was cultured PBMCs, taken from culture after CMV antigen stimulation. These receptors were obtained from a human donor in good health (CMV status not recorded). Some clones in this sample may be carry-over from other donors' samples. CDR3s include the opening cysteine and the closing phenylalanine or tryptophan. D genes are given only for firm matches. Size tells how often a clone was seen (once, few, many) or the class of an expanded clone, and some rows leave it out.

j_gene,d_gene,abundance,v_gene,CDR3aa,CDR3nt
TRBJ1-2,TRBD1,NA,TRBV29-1,CSVGGTGHYGYTF,TGCAGCGTCGGCGGGACAGGGCATTATGGCTACACCTTC
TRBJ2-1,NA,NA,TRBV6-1,CASSLGVWNEQFF,TGTGCCAGCAGTTTAGGGGTTTGGAATGAGCAGTTCTTC
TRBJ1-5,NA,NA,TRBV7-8,CASSLRVDSSRHF,TGTGCCAGCAGCTTACGGGTGGATAGTTCCAGGCATTTT
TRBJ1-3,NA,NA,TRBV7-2,CASSFRDLTTGNTIYF,TGTGCCAGCAGCTTCAGGGACCTAACCACTGGAAACACCATATATTTT
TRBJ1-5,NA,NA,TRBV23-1,CASMVSPERRGYNQPQHF,TGCGCCAGCATGGTTAGCCCGGAACGTCGGGGTTACAATCAGCCCCAGCATTTT
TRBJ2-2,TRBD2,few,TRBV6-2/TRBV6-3,CASSYDRRREGRNTGELFF,TGTGCCAGCAGTTACGACAGAAGGCGGGAGGGAAGAAACACCGGGGAGCTGTTTTTT
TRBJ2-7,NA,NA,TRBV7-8,CASSFGSGRTYSYEQYF,TGTGCCAGCAGCTTTGGTTCGGGTAGGACATACTCCTACGAGCAGTACTTC
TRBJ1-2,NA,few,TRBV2,CASSESTTEGYGYTF,TGTGCCAGCAGTGAGTCTACCACTGAAGGGTATGGCTACACCTTC
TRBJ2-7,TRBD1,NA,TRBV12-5,CASGRQGSLFEQYF,TGTGCTAGTGGTAGACAGGGGAGTTTGTTCGAGCAGTACTTC
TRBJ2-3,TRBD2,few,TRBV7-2,CASSLWGGVPTDTQYF,TGTGCCAGCAGCTTATGGGGGGGGGTCCCGACAGATACGCAGTATTTT
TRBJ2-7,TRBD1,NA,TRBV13,CASSLGLGQGAYEQYF,TGTGCCAGCAGCTTAGGCCTAGGACAGGGGGCCTACGAGCAGTACTTC
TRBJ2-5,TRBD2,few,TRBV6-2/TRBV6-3,CASSYKGLAKETQYF,TGTGCCAGCAGTTACAAAGGACTAGCTAAAGAGACCCAGTACTTC
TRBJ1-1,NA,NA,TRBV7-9,CASSLFQGLNEAFF,TGTGCCAGCAGCTTGTTTCAGGGACTGAATGAAGCTTTCTTT
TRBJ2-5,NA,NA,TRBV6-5,CASRRGAETQYF,TGTGCCAGCAGAAGGGGGGCAGAGACCCAGTACTTC
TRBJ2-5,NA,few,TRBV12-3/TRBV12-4,CASSLSLGGRGGKETQYF,TGTGCCAGCAGTTTATCTCTGGGGGGGCGAGGGGGTAAAGAGACCCAGTACTTC
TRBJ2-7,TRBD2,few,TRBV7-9,CASSLGLAGAFYEQYF,TGTGCCAGCAGCTTAGGGCTAGCGGGAGCGTTTTACGAGCAGTACTTC
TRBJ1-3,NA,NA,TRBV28,CASSFTGWRNTIYF,TGTGCCAGCAGTTTTACAGGGTGGCGAAACACCATATATTTT
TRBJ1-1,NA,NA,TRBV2,CASSGGRNTEAFF,TGTGCCAGTTCGGGAGGGAGGAACACTGAAGCTTTCTTT
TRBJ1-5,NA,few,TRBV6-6,CASGYSNQPQHF,TGTGCCAGCGGGTATAGCAATCAGCCCCAGCATTTT
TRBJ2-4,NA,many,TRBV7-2,CASSLPPWGIQYF,TGTGCCAGCAGCTTACCCCCGTGGGGCATTCAGTACTTC
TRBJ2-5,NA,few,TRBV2,CASTLNRDPFETQYF,TGTGCCAGCACCCTGAACCGGGACCCATTCGAGACCCAGTACTTC
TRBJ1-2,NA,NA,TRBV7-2,CASSPSPSRGYTF,TGTGCCAGCAGCCCATCTCCGAGCCGGGGCTACACCTTC
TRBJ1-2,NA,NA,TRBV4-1,CASSQEGYGYTF,TGCGCCAGCAGCCAAGAAGGATATGGCTACACCTTC
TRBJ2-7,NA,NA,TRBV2,CASSEIKGAYEQYF,TGTGCCAGCAGTGAAATCAAGGGGGCCTACGAGCAGTACTTC
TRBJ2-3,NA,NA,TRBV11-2,CASSDVTDTQYF,TGTGCCAGCAGCGACGTAACAGATACGCAGTATTTT
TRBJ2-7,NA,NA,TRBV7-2,CASSQFAGGSYEQYF,TGTGCCAGCAGCCAATTCGCCGGGGGCTCCTACGAGCAGTACTTC
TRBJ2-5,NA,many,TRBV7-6,CASSLAGGGQETQYF,TGTGCCAGCAGCTTAGCGGGAGGGGGGCAAGAGACCCAGTACTTC
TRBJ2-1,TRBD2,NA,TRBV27,CASSLYLSSGRVDEQFF,TGTGCCAGCAGTTTATACCTTTCTAGCGGGAGAGTCGATGAGCAGTTCTTC
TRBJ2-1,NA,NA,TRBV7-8,CASSPVAYNEQFF,TGTGCCAGCAGCCCGGTAGCCTACAATGAGCAGTTCTTC
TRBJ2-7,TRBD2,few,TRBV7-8,CASSSGLAGVDEQYF,TGTGCCAGCAGCTCGGGACTAGCGGGAGTTGACGAGCAGTACTTC
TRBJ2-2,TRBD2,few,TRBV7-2,CASSPPSGRVTGELFF,TGTGCCAGCAGCCCCCCTAGCGGGAGAGTCACCGGGGAGCTGTTTTTT
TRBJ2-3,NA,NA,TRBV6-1,CASSDGGASDTQYF,TGTGCCAGCAGTGATGGGGGGGCGTCAGATACGCAGTATTTT
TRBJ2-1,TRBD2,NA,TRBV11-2,CASSSGTSGGSSYNEQFF,TGTGCCAGCAGCTCCGGGACTAGCGGGGGTAGCTCCTACAATGAGCAGTTCTTC
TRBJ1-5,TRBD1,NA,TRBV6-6,CASSGWTGGYQPQHF,TGTGCCAGCAGTGGCTGGACAGGGGGCTATCAGCCCCAGCATTTT
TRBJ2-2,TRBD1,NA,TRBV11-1,CASSSTGVRTGELFF,TGTGCCAGCAGTTCGACAGGGGTCCGAACCGGGGAGCTGTTTTTT
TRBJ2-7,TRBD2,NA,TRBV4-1,CASSQRLAGPSSYEQYF,TGTGCCAGCAGCCAAAGACTAGCGGGGCCCAGCTCCTACGAGCAGTACTTC
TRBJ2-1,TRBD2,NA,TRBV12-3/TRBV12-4,CASERLASGVYNEQFF,TGTGCCAGCGAGAGGCTTGCTAGCGGGGTTTACAATGAGCAGTTCTTC